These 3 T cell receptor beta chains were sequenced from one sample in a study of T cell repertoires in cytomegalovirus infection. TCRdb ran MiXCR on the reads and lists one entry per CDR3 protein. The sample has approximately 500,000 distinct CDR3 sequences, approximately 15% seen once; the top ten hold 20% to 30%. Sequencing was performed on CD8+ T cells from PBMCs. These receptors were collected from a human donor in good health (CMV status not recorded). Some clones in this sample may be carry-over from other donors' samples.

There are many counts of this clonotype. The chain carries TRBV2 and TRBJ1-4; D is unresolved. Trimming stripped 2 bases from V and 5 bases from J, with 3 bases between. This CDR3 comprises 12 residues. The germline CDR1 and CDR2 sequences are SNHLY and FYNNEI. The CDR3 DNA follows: TGTGCCAGCAGTGAAACCAATGAAAAACTGTTTTTT. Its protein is CASSETNEKLFF. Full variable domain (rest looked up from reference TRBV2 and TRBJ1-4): EPEVTQTPSHQVTQMGQEVILRCVPISNHLYFYWYRQILGQKVEFLVSFYNNEISEKSEIFDDQFSVERPDGSNFTLKIRSTKLEDSAMYFCASSETNEKLFFGSGTQLSVL.

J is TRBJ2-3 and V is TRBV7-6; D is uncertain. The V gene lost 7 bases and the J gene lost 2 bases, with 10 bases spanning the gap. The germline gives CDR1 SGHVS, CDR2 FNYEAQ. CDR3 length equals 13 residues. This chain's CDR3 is CASTGLLTDTQYF. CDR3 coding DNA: TGTGCCAGCACTGGTCTGCTCACAGATACGCAGTATTTT.

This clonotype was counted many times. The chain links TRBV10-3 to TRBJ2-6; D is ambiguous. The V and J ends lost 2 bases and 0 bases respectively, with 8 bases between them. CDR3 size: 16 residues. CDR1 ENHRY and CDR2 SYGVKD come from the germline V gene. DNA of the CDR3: TGTGCCATCAGTGAGCGACACCACTCTGGGGCCAACGTCCTGACTTTC. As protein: CAISERHHSGANVLTF.